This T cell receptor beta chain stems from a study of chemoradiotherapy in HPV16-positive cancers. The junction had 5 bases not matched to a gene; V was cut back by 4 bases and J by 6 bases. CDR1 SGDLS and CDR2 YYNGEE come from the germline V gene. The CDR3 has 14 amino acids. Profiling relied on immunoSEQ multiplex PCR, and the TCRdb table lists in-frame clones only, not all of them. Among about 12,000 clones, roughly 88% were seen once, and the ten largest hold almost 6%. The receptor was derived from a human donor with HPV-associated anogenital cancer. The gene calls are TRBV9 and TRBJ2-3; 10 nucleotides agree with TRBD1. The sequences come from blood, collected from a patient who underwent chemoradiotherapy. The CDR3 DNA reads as TGTGCCAGCAGCATGGACAGGGGGAGGGATACGCAGTATTTT. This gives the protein CASSMDRGRDTQYF.